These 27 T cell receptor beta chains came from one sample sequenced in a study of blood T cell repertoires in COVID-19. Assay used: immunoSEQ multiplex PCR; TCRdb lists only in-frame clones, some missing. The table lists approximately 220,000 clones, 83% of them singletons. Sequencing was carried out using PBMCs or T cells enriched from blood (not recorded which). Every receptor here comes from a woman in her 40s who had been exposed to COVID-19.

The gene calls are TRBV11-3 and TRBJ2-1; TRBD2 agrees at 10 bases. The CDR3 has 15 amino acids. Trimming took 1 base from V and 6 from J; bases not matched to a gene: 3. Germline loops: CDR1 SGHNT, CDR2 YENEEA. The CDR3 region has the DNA TGTGCCAGCAGCTTAGGCAGCGGGGGGGCCAATGAGCAGTTCTTC. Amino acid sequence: CASSLGSGGANEQFF.

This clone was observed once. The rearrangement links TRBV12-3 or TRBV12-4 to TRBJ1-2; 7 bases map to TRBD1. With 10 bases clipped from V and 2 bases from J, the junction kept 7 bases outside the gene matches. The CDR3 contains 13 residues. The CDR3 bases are TGTGCCATCCTTTTGACAGGGAACTATGGCTACACCTTC. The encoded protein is CAILLTGNYGYTF.

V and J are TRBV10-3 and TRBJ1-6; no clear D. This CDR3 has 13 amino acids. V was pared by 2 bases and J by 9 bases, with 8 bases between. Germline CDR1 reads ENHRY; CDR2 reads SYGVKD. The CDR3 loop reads CAISEGLASPLHF. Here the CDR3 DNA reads TGTGCCATCAGTGAGGGCTTGGCTTCACCCCTCCACTTT.

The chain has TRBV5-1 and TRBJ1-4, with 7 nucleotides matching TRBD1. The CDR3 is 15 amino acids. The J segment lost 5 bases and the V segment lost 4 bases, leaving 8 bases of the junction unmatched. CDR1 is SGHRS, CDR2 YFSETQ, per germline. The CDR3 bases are TGCGCCAGCAGCCTGACCGGGACAGTAAATGAAAAACTGTTTTTT. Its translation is CASSLTGTVNEKLFF.

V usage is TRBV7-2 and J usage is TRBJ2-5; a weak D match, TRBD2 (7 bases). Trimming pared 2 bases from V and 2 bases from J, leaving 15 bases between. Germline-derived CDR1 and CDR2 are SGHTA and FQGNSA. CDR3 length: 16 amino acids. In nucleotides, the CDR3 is TGTGCCAGCAGCTTAAGGGGGAGGGAAGTGCAAGAGACCCAGTACTTC. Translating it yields CASSLRGREVQETQYF.

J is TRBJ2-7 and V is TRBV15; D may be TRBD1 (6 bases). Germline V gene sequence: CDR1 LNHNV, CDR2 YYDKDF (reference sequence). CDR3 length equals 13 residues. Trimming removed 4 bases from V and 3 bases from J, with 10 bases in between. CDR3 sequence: CATSKQGSYEQYF. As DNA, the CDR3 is TGTGCCACCAGCAAACAGGGAAGCTACGAGCAGTACTTC.

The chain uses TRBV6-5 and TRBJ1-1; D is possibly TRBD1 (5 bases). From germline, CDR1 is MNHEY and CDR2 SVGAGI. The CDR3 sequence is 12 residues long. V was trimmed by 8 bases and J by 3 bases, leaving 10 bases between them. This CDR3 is CASGQGYTEAFF. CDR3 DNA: TGTGCCAGCGGTCAGGGCTACACTGAAGCTTTCTTT.

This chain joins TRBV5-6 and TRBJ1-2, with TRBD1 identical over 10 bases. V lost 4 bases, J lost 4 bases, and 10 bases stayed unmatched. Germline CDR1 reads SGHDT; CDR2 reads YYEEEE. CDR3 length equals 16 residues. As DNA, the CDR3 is TGTGCCAGCAGCACCCGGGACAGGGGAATTGGCTATGGCTACACCTTC. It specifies CASSTRDRGIGYGYTF.

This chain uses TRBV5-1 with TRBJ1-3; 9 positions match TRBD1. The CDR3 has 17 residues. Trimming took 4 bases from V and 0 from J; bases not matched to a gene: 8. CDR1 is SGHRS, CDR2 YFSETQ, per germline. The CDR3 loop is CASSQRTGATSGNTIYF. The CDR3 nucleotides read TGCGCCAGCAGCCAGCGGACAGGGGCAACCTCTGGAAACACCATATATTTT.

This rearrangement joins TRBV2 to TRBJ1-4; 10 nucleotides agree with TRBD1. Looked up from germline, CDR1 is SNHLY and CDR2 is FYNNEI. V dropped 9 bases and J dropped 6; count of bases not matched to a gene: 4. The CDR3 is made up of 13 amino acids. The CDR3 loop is CASGTGVDEKLFF. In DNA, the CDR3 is TGTGCCAGTGGGACAGGGGTGGATGAAAAACTGTTTTTT.

CDR3 bases: TGTGCCAGCAGTCAAGGAGCCCCCCTCTATGGCTACACCTTC. It translates to CASSQGAPLYGYTF. This chain joins TRBV2 and TRBJ1-2; D is ambiguous. Germline CDR1 is SNHLY and CDR2 is FYNNEI. V lost 5 bases to trimming and J lost 4 bases, with 14 bases between them. The CDR3 runs to 14 residues.

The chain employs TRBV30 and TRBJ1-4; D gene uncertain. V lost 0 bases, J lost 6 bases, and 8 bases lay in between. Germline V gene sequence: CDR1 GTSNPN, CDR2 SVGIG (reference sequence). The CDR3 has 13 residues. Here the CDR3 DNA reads TGTGCCTGGAGTGTACGATTAGATGAAAAACTGTTTTTT. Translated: CAWSVRLDEKLFF.

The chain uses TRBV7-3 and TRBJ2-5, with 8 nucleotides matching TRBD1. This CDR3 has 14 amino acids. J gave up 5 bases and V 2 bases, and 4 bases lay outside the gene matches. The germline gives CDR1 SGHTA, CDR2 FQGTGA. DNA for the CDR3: TGTGCCAGCAGCTTACAGGGGGCTGGGGAGACCCAGTACTTC. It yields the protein CASSLQGAGETQYF.

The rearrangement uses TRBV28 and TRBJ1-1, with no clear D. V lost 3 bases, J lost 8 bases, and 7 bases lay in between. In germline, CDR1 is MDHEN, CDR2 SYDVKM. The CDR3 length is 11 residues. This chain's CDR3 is CASSFRREAFF. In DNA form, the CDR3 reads TGTGCCAGCAGTTTTAGGAGGGAAGCTTTCTTT.

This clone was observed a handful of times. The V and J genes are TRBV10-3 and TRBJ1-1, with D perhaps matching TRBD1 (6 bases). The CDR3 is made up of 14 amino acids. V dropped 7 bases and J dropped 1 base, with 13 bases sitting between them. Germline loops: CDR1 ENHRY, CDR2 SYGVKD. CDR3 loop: CAINDLQGNTEAFF. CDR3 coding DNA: TGTGCCATCAACGACCTACAGGGGAACACTGAAGCTTTCTTT.

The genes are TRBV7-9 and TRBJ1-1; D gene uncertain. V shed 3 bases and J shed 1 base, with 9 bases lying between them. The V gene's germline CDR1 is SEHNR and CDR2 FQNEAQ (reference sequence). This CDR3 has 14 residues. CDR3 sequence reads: CASSFDQSNTEAFF. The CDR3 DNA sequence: TGTGCCAGCAGCTTCGATCAGTCGAACACTGAAGCTTTCTTT.

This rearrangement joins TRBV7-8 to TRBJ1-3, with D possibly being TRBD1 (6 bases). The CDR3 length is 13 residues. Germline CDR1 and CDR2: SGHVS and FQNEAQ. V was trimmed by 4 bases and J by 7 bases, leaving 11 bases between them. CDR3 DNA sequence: TGTGCCAGCAGCTCAGACAGGAGGAACACCATATATTTT. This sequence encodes CASSSDRRNTIYF.

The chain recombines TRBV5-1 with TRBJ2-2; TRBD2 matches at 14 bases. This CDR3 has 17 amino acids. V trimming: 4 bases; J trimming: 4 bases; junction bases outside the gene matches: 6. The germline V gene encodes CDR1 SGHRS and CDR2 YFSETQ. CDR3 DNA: TGCGCCAGCAGCCTAGGACTAGCGGGGGGACTCACCGGGGAGCTGTTTTTT. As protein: CASSLGLAGGLTGELFF.

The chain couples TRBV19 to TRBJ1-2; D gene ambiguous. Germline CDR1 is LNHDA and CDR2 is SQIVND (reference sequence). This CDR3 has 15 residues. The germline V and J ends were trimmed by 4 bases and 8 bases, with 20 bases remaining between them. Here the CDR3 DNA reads TGTGCCAGTAGTAACCCAAACCGACTCCGCGGGGGCTACACCTTC. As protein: CASSNPNRLRGGYTF.

CDR3 in DNA: TGTGCCAGCAGTTTCAGTACAGGGGCTTCGACTGAAGCTTTCTTT. It codes for CASSFSTGASTEAFF. The chain employs TRBV28 and TRBJ1-1; 7 nucleotides agree with TRBD1. CDR3 length equals 15 residues. Losses at the gene ends were 3 bases for V and 5 bases for J; bases not matched to a gene: 9. The germline V gene has CDR1 MDHEN and CDR2 SYDVKM.

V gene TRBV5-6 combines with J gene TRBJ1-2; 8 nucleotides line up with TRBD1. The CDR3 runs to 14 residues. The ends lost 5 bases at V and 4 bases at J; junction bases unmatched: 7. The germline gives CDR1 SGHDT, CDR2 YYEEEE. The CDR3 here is CASSRETGVYGYTF. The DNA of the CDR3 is TGTGCCAGCAGTCGCGAGACAGGGGTCTATGGCTACACCTTC. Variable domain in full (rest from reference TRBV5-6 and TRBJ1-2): DAGVTQSPTHLIKTRGQQVTLRCSPKSGHDTVSWYQQALGQGPQFIFQYYEEEERQRGNFPDRFSGHQFPNYSSELNVNALLLGDSALYLCASSRETGVYGYTFGSGTRLTVV.

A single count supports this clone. In DNA, the CDR3 is TGTGCCAGCAGCTACGGACAGCTTGAAGCTTTCTTT. Translating it yields CASSYGQLEAFF. V usage is TRBV7-9 and J usage is TRBJ1-1, with D perhaps matching TRBD1 (6 bases). With 4 bases removed from V and 7 bases from J, the gap between germline ends came to 10 bases. The CDR3 is made up of 12 amino acids. From germline, CDR1 is SEHNR and CDR2 FQNEAQ (reference sequence).

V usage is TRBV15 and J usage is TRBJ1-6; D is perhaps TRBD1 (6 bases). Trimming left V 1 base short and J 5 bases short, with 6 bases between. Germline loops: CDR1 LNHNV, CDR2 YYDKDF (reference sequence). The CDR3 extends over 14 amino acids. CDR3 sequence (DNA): TGTGCCACCAGCAGAGCAGGGGATAATTCACCCCTCCACTTT. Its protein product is CATSRAGDNSPLHF.

DNA for the CDR3: TGTGCCACCCTGAACAGGGGCACAGATACGCAGTATTTT. It encodes CATLNRGTDTQYF. The chain recombines TRBV28 with TRBJ2-3; a possible D gene is TRBD1 (6 bases). The germline CDR1 and CDR2 sequences are MDHEN and SYDVKM. V lost 10 bases to trimming and J lost 1 base, with 12 bases between them. This CDR3 spans 13 amino acids.

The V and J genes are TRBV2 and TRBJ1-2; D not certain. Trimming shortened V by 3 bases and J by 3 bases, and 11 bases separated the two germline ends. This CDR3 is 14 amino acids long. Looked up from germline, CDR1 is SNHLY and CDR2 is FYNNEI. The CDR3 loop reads CASSERAGDYGYTF. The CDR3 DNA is TGTGCCAGCAGTGAGCGCGCGGGAGACTATGGCTACACCTTC.

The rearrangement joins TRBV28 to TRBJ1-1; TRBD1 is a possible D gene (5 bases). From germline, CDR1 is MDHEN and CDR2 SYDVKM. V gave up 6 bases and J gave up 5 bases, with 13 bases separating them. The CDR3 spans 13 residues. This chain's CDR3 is CASSRVWATEAFF. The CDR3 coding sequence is TGTGCCAGCAGCAGGGTCTGGGCTACTGAAGCTTTCTTT.

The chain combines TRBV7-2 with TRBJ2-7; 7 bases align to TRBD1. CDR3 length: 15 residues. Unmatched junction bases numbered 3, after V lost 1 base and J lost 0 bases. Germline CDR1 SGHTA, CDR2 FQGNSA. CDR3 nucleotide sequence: TGTGCCAGCAGCTTAGTCGGGACAGTCTCCTACGAGCAGTACTTC. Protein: CASSLVGTVSYEQYF. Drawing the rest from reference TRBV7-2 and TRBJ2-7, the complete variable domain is GAGVSQSPSNKVTEKGKDVELRCDPISGHTALYWYRQSLGQGLEFLIYFQGNSAPDKSGLPSDRFSAERTGGSVSTLTIQRTQQEDSAVYLCASSLVGTVSYEQYFGPGTRLTVT.